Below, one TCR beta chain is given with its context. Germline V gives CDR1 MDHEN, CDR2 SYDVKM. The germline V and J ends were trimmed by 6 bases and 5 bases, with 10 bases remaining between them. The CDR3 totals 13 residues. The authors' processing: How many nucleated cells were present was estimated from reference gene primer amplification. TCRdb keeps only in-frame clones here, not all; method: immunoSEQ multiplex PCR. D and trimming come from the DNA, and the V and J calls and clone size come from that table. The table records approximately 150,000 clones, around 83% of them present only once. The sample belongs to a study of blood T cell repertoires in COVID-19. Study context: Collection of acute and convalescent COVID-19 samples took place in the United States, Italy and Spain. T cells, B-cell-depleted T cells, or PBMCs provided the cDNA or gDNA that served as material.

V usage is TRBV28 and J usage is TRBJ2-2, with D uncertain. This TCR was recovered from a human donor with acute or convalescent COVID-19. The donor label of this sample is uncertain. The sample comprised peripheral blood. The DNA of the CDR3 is TGTGCCAGCAGAGAAACCGGGACCGGGGAGCTGTTTTTT. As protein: CASRETGTGELFF.